Listed here is a single T cell receptor (beta chain). The sample comes from a study of CXCR3-negative and CXCR3-positive naive CD8 T cells. Germline loops: CDR1 SGHKS, CDR2 YYEKEE (reference sequence). This CDR3 contains 13 residues. Via 5' RACE with UMI labels, TRB cDNA libraries were prepared. No DNA is given; TCRdb re-called the 5' RACE reads and lists each CDR3 protein once. In all, the sample yields 100,000 to 150,000 distinct CDR3 sequences. The chain carries TRBV5-5 and TRBJ1-2; TCRdb names TRBD1, which stays unverified in the absence of DNA. The source is a human donor in good health. Some clones in this sample may be carry-over from other donors' samples. Material: naive CXCR3- CD8+ T cells from blood. This sample's subset: CD45RO-CCR7+CD27+CD95- naive CD8+ T cells lacking CXCR3 (TNR3-). The CDR3 is CASSLTGLYGYTF.